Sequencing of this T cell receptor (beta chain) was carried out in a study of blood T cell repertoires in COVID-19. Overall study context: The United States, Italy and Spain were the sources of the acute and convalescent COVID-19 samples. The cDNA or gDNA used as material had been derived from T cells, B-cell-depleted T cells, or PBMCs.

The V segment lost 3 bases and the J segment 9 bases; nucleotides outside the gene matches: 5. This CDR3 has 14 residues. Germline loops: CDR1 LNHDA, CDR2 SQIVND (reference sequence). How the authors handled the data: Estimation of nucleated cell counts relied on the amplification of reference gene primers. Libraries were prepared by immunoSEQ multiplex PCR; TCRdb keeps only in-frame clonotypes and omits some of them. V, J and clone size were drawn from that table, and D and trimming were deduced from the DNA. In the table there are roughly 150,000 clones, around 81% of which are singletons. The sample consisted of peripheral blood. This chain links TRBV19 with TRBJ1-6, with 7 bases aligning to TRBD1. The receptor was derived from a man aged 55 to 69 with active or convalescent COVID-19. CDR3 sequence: CASSMGQNTSPLHF. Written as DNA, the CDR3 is TGTGCCAGTAGTATGGGACAGAACACTTCACCCCTCCACTTT.